Listed below are T cell receptor beta chains from one sample, sequenced in a study of shared clonotypes between healthy human individuals. Clones were read by immunoSEQ multiplex PCR, and TCRdb kept only the in-frame ones, dropping some. This sample has 2 million to 2.5 million clones, with 85% to 95% found just once. The sequenced sample consisted of naive CD4+ T cells sorted from blood. Receptors originate from a man younger than 30 in good health. CDR3s include the opening cysteine and the closing phenylalanine or tryptophan. The D gene is left open where the match is weak. Size tells how often a clone was seen (once, few, many) or the class of an expanded clone, and some rows leave it out.

TRBD1	TRBV7-9	.	TRBJ1-1	TGTGCCAGCACACAGGGGCAGGGGGACACTGAAGCTTTCTTT	CASTQGQGDTEAFF
.	TRBV7-9	.	TRBJ1-4	TGTGCCAGCAGCCTCTTCGGTGGAACTAATGAAAAACTGTTTTTT	CASSLFGGTNEKLFF
TRBD1	TRBV7-2	.	TRBJ2-7	TGTGCCAGCAGCTTAGTGGCGACAGGGGTTCCCTACGAGCAGTACTTC	CASSLVATGVPYEQYF
TRBD1	TRBV9	.	TRBJ2-7	TGTGCCAGCAGCGTACAGGGGGAGTCAAGAGAGCAGTACTTC	CASSVQGESREQYF
.	TRBV5-6	.	TRBJ2-7	TGTGCCAGCAGCTTGAGGGTCTACGAGCAGTACTTC	CASSLRVYEQYF
.	TRBV5-6	once	TRBJ2-4	TGTGCCAGCAGCCCGAATTTAGCCAAAAACATTCAGTACTTC	CASSPNLAKNIQYF
.	TRBV6-6	once	TRBJ2-7	TGTGCCAGCTCATTGGGGGCCGCGCAGTACTTC	CASSLGAAQYF
TRBD1	TRBV2	.	TRBJ2-7	TGTGCCAGCAGGGATAAGGACAGGGGTGGATACGAGCAGTACTTC	CASRDKDRGGYEQYF
.	TRBV10-3	.	TRBJ1-3	TGTGCCATCACCTCCGGGGACGGCTCTGGAAACACCATATATTTT	CAITSGDGSGNTIYF
TRBD2	TRBV19	.	TRBJ2-2	TGTGCCAGTGGGGGACTAGCGGTGAACACCGGGGAGCTGTTTTTT	CASGGLAVNTGELFF
.	TRBV6-6	.	TRBJ2-2	TGTGCCAGCATAGCTCCTGGCACCGGGGAGCTGTTTTTT	CASIAPGTGELFF
.	TRBV6-1	.	TRBJ2-2	TGTGCCAGCAGTGACTCCACCGGGGAGCTGTTTTTT	CASSDSTGELFF
.	TRBV7-9	.	TRBJ2-1	TGTGCCAGCAGCCCGGGGGACCGGAGTTACAATGAGCAGTTCTTC	CASSPGDRSYNEQFF
.	TRBV28	.	TRBJ2-3	TGTGCCAGCAGTACCGGCTTGAAGGACAGTCACACAGATACGCAGTATTTT	CASSTGLKDSHTDTQYF
.	TRBV7-2	.	TRBJ2-1	TGTGCCAGCAGCTTAGCGGGGACCTCCTACAATGAGCAGTTCTTC	CASSLAGTSYNEQFF
.	TRBV10-1	once	TRBJ2-2	TGCGCCAGCAGTGAATATAACACCGGGGAGCTGTTTTTT	CASSEYNTGELFF
TRBD1	TRBV28	.	TRBJ1-3	TGTGCCAGCAGACTCGGGGGACAGGGGACCGGAAACACCATATATTTT	CASRLGGQGTGNTIYF
.	TRBV4-1	.	TRBJ2-7	TGCGCCAGCAGCCAAGAGCCCACTGGGACGGGACCATACGAGCAGTACTTC	CASSQEPTGTGPYEQYF
.	TRBV9	.	TRBJ1-3	TGTGCCAGCAGCGTGCGGAACTCTGGAAACACCATATATTTT	CASSVRNSGNTIYF
.	TRBV2	.	TRBJ1-6	TGTGCCAGCAGTCCAGACGGTGGGAATTCACCCCTCCACTTT	CASSPDGGNSPLHF
.	TRBV6-6	few	TRBJ2-7	TGTGCCAGCAGCGCGGCAAGCTCCTACGAGCAGTACTTC	CASSAASSYEQYF
TRBD2	TRBV10-3	.	TRBJ2-5	TGTGCCATCAGTGGCGGGACTAGCGGGAGTTACCAAGAGACCCAGTACTTC	CAISGGTSGSYQETQYF
TRBD1	TRBV5-4	.	TRBJ2-7	TGTGCCAGCAGTTTAGGACAGGCTAAGGACGAGCAGTACTTC	CASSLGQAKDEQYF
TRBD2	TRBV7-2	.	TRBJ2-7	TGTGCCAGCAGCCCTCCCGGGACTAGTACCTACGAGCAGTACTTC	CASSPPGTSTYEQYF
TRBD1	TRBV5-1	.	TRBJ2-1	TGCGCCAGCAGCTCCCGGGACAGGGTTCACAATGAGCAGTTCTTC	CASSSRDRVHNEQFF
TRBD1	TRBV18	.	TRBJ2-1	TGTGCCAGCTCCAAAGAGGTTCCGGGACAGCTCTACAATGAGCAGTTCTTC	CASSKEVPGQLYNEQFF
.	TRBV28	few	TRBJ1-1	TGTGCCAGCAGTTTGGAGAGAACACTGAACACTGAAGCTTTCTTT	CASSLERTLNTEAFF
TRBD1	TRBV5-1	.	TRBJ1-3	TGCGCCAGCAGCAGTGAACCGGGACAGGGGGCACCCATATATTTT	CASSSEPGQGAPIYF
.	TRBV30	few	TRBJ2-3	TGTGCCTGGAGTGTACCTGATACGCAGTATTTT	CAWSVPDTQYF
.	TRBV27	.	TRBJ2-7	TGTGCCAGCAGTTTAGGGCGGGAATGGCGCTACGAGCAGTACTTC	CASSLGREWRYEQYF
.	TRBV10-2	.	TRBJ2-2	TGCGCCAGCACCTATATACCCGCGGTTGGGACACCGAACACCGGGGAGCTGTTTTTT	CASTYIPAVGTPNTGELFF
TRBD1	TRBV30	.	TRBJ2-7	TGTGCCTGGAGTGAAGGGACAGGGGTATACGAGCAGTACTTC	CAWSEGTGVYEQYF
TRBD1	TRBV2	.	TRBJ1-1	TGTGCCAGCAGTGGACAGGGCCAAGGAGCTTTCTTT	CASSGQGQGAFF
.	TRBV10-3	.	TRBJ1-3	TGTGCCATCAGTGAATCCCCCGGGGTTGGAAACACCATATATTTT	CAISESPGVGNTIYF
.	TRBV5-4	.	TRBJ2-3	TGTGCCAGCAGCTTGTATAAGCGGGGCACAGATACGCAGTATTTT	CASSLYKRGTDTQYF
.	TRBV14	once	TRBJ2-1	TGTGCCAGCAGCCAAGCGCGGGCGTGGTCCCAGCAGTTCTTC	CASSQARAWSQQFF
TRBD1	TRBV7-3	.	TRBJ2-1	TGTGCCAGCAGCCCCGACAGGGTCAATGAGCAGTTCTTC	CASSPDRVNEQFF
.	TRBV30	.	TRBJ1-3	TGTGCCTGGAGTGTACTGCCAAACACCATATATTTT	CAWSVLPNTIYF
.	TRBV28	.	TRBJ2-7	TGTGCCAGCAGTTTACCCGACAGCCTATACGAGCAGTACTTC	CASSLPDSLYEQYF
TRBD1	TRBV2	.	TRBJ1-2	TGTGCCAACCGAACAGGGGAATCGGGCTACACCTTC	CANRTGESGYTF
TRBD1	TRBV6-6	.	TRBJ1-4	TGTGCCAGCAGCCCCGCAGGGGGCCAGGGTAGTGAAAAACTGTTTTTT	CASSPAGGQGSEKLFF
TRBD2	TRBV6-6	.	TRBJ2-2	TGTGCCAGCACGACTAGCGAGACCGGGGAGCTGTTTTTT	CASTTSETGELFF
TRBD2	TRBV10-1	.	TRBJ2-3	TGCGCCAGCAGCCGCGGGACTAGCGGAACAGATACGCAGTATTTT	CASSRGTSGTDTQYF
.	TRBV15	.	TRBJ1-1	TGTGCCACCAGCGGATCAGCCGCCGCAGGGGCCACTGAAGCTTTCTTT	CATSGSAAAGATEAFF
.	TRBV18	.	TRBJ2-5	TGTGCCAGCTCACCATCAGGACAGGGAGGGGAGACCCAGTACTTC	CASSPSGQGGETQYF
.	TRBV30	once	TRBJ2-2	TGTGCCTGGAGTGTATCCCCCACCGGGGAGCTGTTTTTT	CAWSVSPTGELFF
.	TRBV9	once	TRBJ1-1	TGTGCCAGCAGCCCTCAACGCGGGGGCTACACCGAGCTGATCGTTTTCTTT	CASSPQRGGYTELIVFF
.	TRBV7-8	.	TRBJ2-7	TGTGCCAGCAGCTTAGCGCAACTTGACTCCTACGAGCAGTACTTC	CASSLAQLDSYEQYF
.	TRBV27	.	TRBJ1-5	TGTGCCAGCAGTTCGAGGGTGAGCAATCAGCCCCAGCATTTT	CASSSRVSNQPQHF
TRBD1	TRBV6-5	once	TRBJ2-7	TGTGCCAGCAGTAGGACAGGGTCCTACGAGCAGTACTTC	CASSRTGSYEQYF
.	TRBV7-9	.	TRBJ1-4	TGTGCCAGCAGCTTAGGAGGGGAGGAAAAACTGTTTTTT	CASSLGGEEKLFF
.	TRBV19	.	TRBJ2-7	TGTGCCAGTAGTATTTTATTGGCCGGGACGGGGGCCTACGAGCAGTACTTC	CASSILLAGTGAYEQYF
.	TRBV10-1	.	TRBJ2-5	TGCGCCAGCAGTGAGGATGGGGTAAAGGAGACCCAGTACTTC	CASSEDGVKETQYF